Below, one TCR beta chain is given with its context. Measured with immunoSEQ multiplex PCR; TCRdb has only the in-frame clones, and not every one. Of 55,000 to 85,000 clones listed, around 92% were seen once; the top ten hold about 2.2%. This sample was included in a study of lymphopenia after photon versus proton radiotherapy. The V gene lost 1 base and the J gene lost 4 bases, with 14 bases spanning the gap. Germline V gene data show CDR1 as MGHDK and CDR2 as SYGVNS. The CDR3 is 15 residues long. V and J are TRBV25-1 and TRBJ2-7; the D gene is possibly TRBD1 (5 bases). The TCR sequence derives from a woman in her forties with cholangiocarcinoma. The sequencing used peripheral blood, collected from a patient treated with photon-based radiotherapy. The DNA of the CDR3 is TGTGCCAGCAGTGAATTGAAGGGGATGGGGTACGAGCAGTACTTC. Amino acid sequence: CASSELKGMGYEQYF.